The TCR beta chain described here comes from a study of shared clonotypes between healthy human individuals. The CDR3 has 15 amino acids. In germline, CDR1 is MGHDK, CDR2 SYGVNS. The V and J ends lost 3 bases and 7 bases respectively, with 18 bases between them. Assay used: immunoSEQ multiplex PCR; TCRdb lists only in-frame clones, some missing. Counted here are roughly 1,600,000 clones, approximately 98.5% occurring once; the ten biggest clones make up under 0.45%. Notes on this clone: Its antigen is not known.

Study results and limitations: Clonotypes shared by all four donors outscored non-shared clonotypes in generation probability. Sequencing depth was predicted to influence how clonotypes are shared among donors. Relative to memory subsets, naive subsets generally showed larger estimated richness.

The clonotype originates from a man aged 25-45 years in good health. Sequenced input: naive CD4+ T cells sorted from blood. Specified subset: CD45RA+ positively selected. The chain uses TRBV25-1 and TRBJ1-1; D might be TRBD1 (5 bases). In DNA form, the CDR3 reads TGTGCCAGCAGTGACCCCGCCGGGGCAAGGGGTGAAGCTTTCTTT. Its protein product is CASSDPAGARGEAFF.